A selection of T cell receptor beta chains follows, all from one sample in a study of blood T cell repertoires in COVID-19. The data were produced by immunoSEQ multiplex PCR, yet TCRdb's version contains in-frame clones alone and is incomplete. This table holds 250,000 to 400,000 clones, approximately 81% found once. Sequences were obtained from PBMCs or T cells enriched from blood (not recorded which). Every receptor here comes from a woman in her thirties who had been exposed to COVID-19. Each CDR3 is given with its conserved first and last residue. A D gene is named only where the DNA matches it firmly. The listing skips clone size in some rows; elsewhere it reads once, few, many or a size class.

V	D	J	size	DNA	CDR3
TRBV7-6	-	TRBJ2-7	-	TGTGCCAGCAGCTTAGCCGGGGTGGGTCAGGTGCCCTACGAGCAGTACTTC	CASSLAGVGQVPYEQYF
TRBV4-1	TRBD1	TRBJ1-1	-	TGCGCCAGCAGCCCACCGGGACAGTCGAACACTGAAGCTTTCTTT	CASSPPGQSNTEAFF
TRBV28	TRBD1	TRBJ1-2	-	TGTGCCAGCAGTGTGGGACAGGGCTATGGCTACACCTTC	CASSVGQGYGYTF
TRBV7-9	-	TRBJ1-2	few	TGTGCCACCCCAACAGAAAGCTATGGCTACACCTTC	CATPTESYGYTF
TRBV2	-	TRBJ2-7	-	TGTGCCAGCAGTGTTACAGGCGAATATCCCTACGAGCAGTACTTC	CASSVTGEYPYEQYF
TRBV19	-	TRBJ1-2	-	TGTGCCAGTAGTACACTTGGCAGGGTAGGCGGCTACACCTTC	CASSTLGRVGGYTF
TRBV3-1/TRBV3-2	TRBD2	TRBJ2-1	-	TGTGCCAGCAGCCCCATGGGGCGGCTAGCGGTTTACAATGAGCAGTTCTTC	CASSPMGRLAVYNEQFF
TRBV28	-	TRBJ1-2	-	TGTGCCAGCAGTTTAGGGGGAGGGACCTATGGCTACACCTTC	CASSLGGGTYGYTF
TRBV19	-	TRBJ2-2	-	TGTGCCAGTAGGTGGGACATAAACACCGGGGAGCTGTTTTTT	CASRWDINTGELFF
TRBV30	-	TRBJ2-6	-	TGTGCCTGGAGGTATATCGGGGGGGCCAACGTCCTGACTTTC	CAWRYIGGANVLTF
TRBV7-8	TRBD1	TRBJ1-5	-	TGTGCCAGCAGCCCGTTCTTACAGGGGAATCAGCCCCAGCATTTT	CASSPFLQGNQPQHF
TRBV6-5	-	TRBJ2-7	-	TGTGCCAGCAGCCCAGACAGGAGTTCCTACGAGCAGTACTTC	CASSPDRSSYEQYF
TRBV7-9	-	TRBJ2-7	-	TGTGCCAGCAGCTTGGACAGCGCCTACGAGCAGTACTTC	CASSLDSAYEQYF
TRBV6-5	-	TRBJ2-3	-	TGTGCCAGCACCATTACGGGGGCAGATACGCAGTATTTT	CASTITGADTQYF
TRBV28	-	TRBJ2-1	once	TGTGCCAGCAGTTCGGGGAGGGGGGGTCGTAATGAGCAGTTCTTC	CASSSGRGGRNEQFF
TRBV30	TRBD1	TRBJ2-4	-	TGTGCCTGGAGTGGGAGGACAGGAAGAGCCAAAAACATTCAGTACTTC	CAWSGRTGRAKNIQYF
TRBV5-6	-	TRBJ2-2	few	TGTGCCAGCAGCCCTTGGGCAGGTCTATACGGCGGGGAGCTGTTTTTT	CASSPWAGLYGGELFF
TRBV5-1	TRBD1	TRBJ2-7	-	TGCGCCAGCAGCTCCATACAGGGGGCGCGTTACGAGCAGTACTTC	CASSSIQGARYEQYF
TRBV2	TRBD2	TRBJ2-3	-	TGTGCCAGCAGCTGGACTAGCGGAACTAGCGCAGATACGCAGTATTTT	CASSWTSGTSADTQYF
TRBV19	-	TRBJ1-2	-	TGTGCCAGTAGGGACGGGATTCGGGCTAACTATGGCTACACCTTC	CASRDGIRANYGYTF
TRBV29-1	-	TRBJ1-4	few	TGCAGCGGTCTAAACAGGGCGAGGGGGGAAAAACTGTTTTTT	CSGLNRARGEKLFF
TRBV7-9	TRBD2	TRBJ2-5	-	TGTGCCAGCAGCCAACAGAGCGGGGCAGAGACCCAGTACTTC	CASSQQSGAETQYF
TRBV29-1	TRBD1	TRBJ2-2	-	TGCAGCGTTGAAGACCCGACAGGGAAGGGCACCGGGGAGCTGTTTTTT	CSVEDPTGKGTGELFF
TRBV7-2	TRBD1	TRBJ1-2	-	TGTGCCAGCAGCTTAAACAGGGGAGGAGGCTACACCTTC	CASSLNRGGGYTF
TRBV28	-	TRBJ1-2	-	TGTGCCAGCAGGGGTGACACGGCTAACTATGGCTACACCTTC	CASRGDTANYGYTF
TRBV10-2	TRBD2	TRBJ2-1	-	TGCGCCAGCAGTGAGTCTGGACTAGCGGGGAAGTATGAGCAGTTCTTC	CASSESGLAGKYEQFF
TRBV5-1	TRBD1	TRBJ1-6	-	TGCGCCAGCAGCTCGACGGGACAGACTAATTCACCCCTCCACTTT	CASSSTGQTNSPLHF
TRBV25-1	-	TRBJ2-2	few	TGTGCCACCAGACCAGGGGCGAACACCGGGGAGCTGTTTTTT	CATRPGANTGELFF
TRBV6-2/TRBV6-3	-	TRBJ2-5	-	TGTGCCAGCAGCGGACAGACCCTAGGAGAGACCCAGTACTTC	CASSGQTLGETQYF
TRBV7-9	TRBD1	TRBJ1-4	-	TGTGCCAGCAGCTTTGGACAGGTACATGAAAAACTGTTTTTT	CASSFGQVHEKLFF
TRBV11-3	-	TRBJ1-5	-	TGTGCCAGCAGCTCTGCCGCAGGGGTAAATCAGCCCCAGCATTTT	CASSSAAGVNQPQHF
TRBV12-5	-	TRBJ1-1	-	TGTGCTAGTGGGAAGGGGGTTGATGAAGCTTTCTTT	CASGKGVDEAFF
TRBV18	-	TRBJ1-6	many	TGTGCCAGCTCACCGGAACAGGGACGCAATTCACCCCTCCACTTT	CASSPEQGRNSPLHF
TRBV24-1	-	TRBJ1-5	-	TGTGCCACCAGTGATGCCAGGGGAGGCAATCAGCCCCAGCATTTT	CATSDARGGNQPQHF
TRBV10-2	TRBD2	TRBJ2-7	once	TGCGCCAGCAGGTCCACCAGCGGGACGACCTACGAGCAGTACTTC	CASRSTSGTTYEQYF
TRBV5-4	TRBD1	TRBJ2-7	-	TGTGCCAGCAGCTTGCCGGGGACAGGGCGGGAGCAGTACTTC	CASSLPGTGREQYF
TRBV7-3	-	TRBJ2-1	-	TGTGCCAGCAGCTCGTCGAATGAGCAGTTCTTC	CASSSSNEQFF
TRBV30	TRBD2	TRBJ2-7	once	TGTGCCTGGAGTGTCGAACTAGCGAGCTCCTACGAGCAGTACTTC	CAWSVELASSYEQYF
TRBV27	TRBD1	TRBJ2-1	-	TGTGCCAGCAGTCTGGGGCAGGGGGTTCCCTACAATGAGCAGTTCTTC	CASSLGQGVPYNEQFF
TRBV30	-	TRBJ2-7	-	TGTGCCTGGACCTTCGACAGGAGCTCCTATGGGCAGTACTTC	CAWTFDRSSYGQYF
TRBV24-1	TRBD1	TRBJ2-1	-	TGTGCCACCAGTGACTTGACAGGGATTGAGCAGTTCTTC	CATSDLTGIEQFF
TRBV28	-	TRBJ1-2	few	TGTGCCACCTCTCGCCGGGGGGCTGGCTACACCTTC	CATSRRGAGYTF